One sample yielded the 2 T cell receptor beta chains listed below, sequenced in a study of blood T cells in healthy people across ages. Next came a second PCR, run for about 7 to 12 cycles, which used a sample-barcoded 5' primer along with a J-beta primer mix. TCRdb re-analysed the 5' RACE reads in MiXCR, keeping a single row per CDR3 protein. This table holds around 780,000 distinct CDR3 sequences, roughly 24% found once. This same sample was also taken into another study, of T cells of mothers and their children.

Input material: blood. Receptor source: a boy younger than 18 in good health.

Ten or more counts support this clonotype. The chain joins TRBV5-1 to TRBJ2-1, with 10 bases identical to TRBD1. The CDR3 consists of 15 residues. Germline assignment: CDR1 SGHRS and CDR2 YFSETQ. J lost 4 bases, V lost 0 bases, and 1 base had no gene match. The CDR3 region is CASSLGDRGYNEQFF. CDR3 bases: TGCGCCAGCAGCTTGGGGGACAGGGGTTACAATGAGCAGTTCTTC.

The CDR3 region has the DNA TGTGCCAGCAGCTCGACTTCGGGCCCCGGGGAGCTGTTTTTT. This translates into CASSSTSGPGELFF. V usage is TRBV7-6 and J usage is TRBJ2-2; unclear D gene. V was pared by 4 bases and J by 6 bases, with 12 bases between. This CDR3 comprises 14 residues. Looked up from germline, CDR1 is SGHVS and CDR2 is FNYEAQ.